This TCR beta chain emerged from a study of identifying expanded T cells in peripheral blood. The CDR3 is 13 amino acids. Germline V gene data show CDR1 as LNHDA and CDR2 as SQIVND (reference sequence). The V gene lost 7 bases and the J gene lost 7 bases, with 14 bases spanning the gap. Clones were sequenced by immunoSEQ multiplex PCR, and TCRdb holds only the in-frame ones, with some missing. The table has about 100,000 clones, 80% to 90% seen once. The sample comprised blood. J is TRBJ2-1 and V is TRBV19; the D is unclear. This clonotype originated in a person between 18 and 75 years old in good health. The CDR3 is CASTSSRRNEQFF. CDR3 DNA sequence: TGTGCCAGTACCTCCTCCAGGCGAAATGAGCAGTTCTTC. The variable domain in full, with the rest retrieved from reference TRBV19 and TRBJ2-1, is DGGITQSPKYLFRKEGQNVTLSCEQNLNHDAMYWYRQDPGQGLRLIYYSQIVNDFQKGDIAEGYSVSREKKESFPLTVTSAQKNPTAFYLCASTSSRRNEQFFGPGTRLTVL.